This TCR beta chain was retrieved from a study of tumor and adjacent non-tumor tissue in lung cancer. The V end lost 6 bases, the J end lost 0 bases, and 6 bases lay between the germline ends. CDR1 is ENHRY, CDR2 SYGVKD, per germline. The length of the CDR3 is 13 residues. RNA was extracted from bulk tissue without any cell sorting. Distant lung tissue was collected more than 3 cm away from the tumor edge. A modified ARM-PCR protocol with three rounds of nested PCR amplified TCRbeta. One entry per CDR3 protein results from TCRdb running MiXCR on the multiplex PCR reads. The repertoire consists of over 100,000 distinct CDR3 sequences, with about 63% occurring once and the leading ten covering roughly 19%. This clonotype was counted many times.

The TCR was taken from a man aged 60 to 75 with non-small cell lung cancer. This sequence joins TRBV10-3 and TRBJ1-3; D is unclear. What was sequenced was distant non-tumor lung tissue. CDR3 in DNA: TGTGCCATCAGACGGGACTCTGGAAACACCATATATTTT. It is translated as CAIRRDSGNTIYF.